Presented here are 27 T cell receptor beta chains from one specimen sequenced in a study of blood T cell repertoires in COVID-19. Data came from immunoSEQ multiplex PCR; TCRdb stores just in-frame clones and leaves some out. Of approximately 150,000 clones in the sample, roughly 80% were seen once. The material sequenced was peripheral blood. Receptors were obtained from a human donor in a cohort sampled during active COVID-19.

This clone has only one observation. This sequence joins TRBV30 and TRBJ1-3; D is unresolved. This CDR3 is 14 amino acids long. Germline CDR1 is GTSNPN and CDR2 is SVGIG (reference sequence). V lost 0 bases and J 0 bases, leaving 6 bases between the germline ends. This CDR3 is CAWSVGSSGNTIYF. The CDR3 coding sequence is TGTGCCTGGAGTGTTGGCAGCTCTGGAAACACCATATATTTT. Using reference TRBV30 and TRBJ1-3 for the parts outside the CDR3, the full variable domain is SQTIHQWPATLVQPVGSPLSLECTVEGTSNPNLYWYRQAAGRGLQLLFYSVGIGQISSEVPQNLSASRPQDRQFILSSKKLLLSDSGFYLCAWSVGSSGNTIYFGEGSWLTVV.

This chain connects TRBV11-3 to TRBJ1-1, with D possibly being TRBD1 (6 bases). V was clipped by 5 bases and J by 4 bases, with 20 bases between them. The CDR3 is 16 residues long. CDR1 is SGHNT and CDR2 is YENEEA in the germline V gene. The chain's CDR3 is CASSPSLDRIPTEAFF. The DNA of the CDR3 is TGTGCCAGCAGCCCCTCCCTGGACAGAATCCCCACTGAAGCTTTCTTT.

The chain carries TRBV28 and TRBJ1-2, with D unclear. The length of the CDR3 is 15 residues. V was cut by 3 bases and J by 0 bases, with 11 bases left in between. The germline CDR1 and CDR2 sequences are MDHEN and SYDVKM. The CDR3 loop reads CASSFYTGANYGYTF. The CDR3 DNA reads as TGTGCCAGCAGTTTTTACACCGGGGCTAACTATGGCTACACCTTC.

DNA of the CDR3: TGCGCCAGCAGCTTGGAATCCCAGGGAGGAGAGACCCAGTACTTC. Encoded protein: CASSLESQGGETQYF. This rearrangement joins TRBV5-1 to TRBJ2-5; perhaps TRBD2 as D (6 bases). Germline loops: CDR1 SGHRS, CDR2 YFSETQ. The V end was cut by 0 bases, the J end by 4 bases, with 13 bases between. This CDR3 region has 15 residues.

The chain links TRBV11-2 to TRBJ1-5, with 8 bases aligning to TRBD1. This CDR3 region has 14 residues. The germline V gene has CDR1 SGHAT and CDR2 FQNNGV. The V gene end was trimmed by 11 bases and the J gene end by 3 bases; junction bases not matched to a gene: 9. CDR3 sequence reads: CASARDRINQPQHF. For the CDR3, the DNA is TGTGCCTCTGCCCGGGACAGGATCAATCAGCCCCAGCATTTT.

The chain combines TRBV5-1 with TRBJ2-3; 12 bases are a match to TRBD2. Germline CDR1 is SGHRS and CDR2 is YFSETQ. The CDR3 contains 17 residues. V gave up 3 bases and J gave up 4 bases; unmatched junction bases: 9. CDR3 bases: TGCGCCAGCAGCTCTCTCCTGACTAGCGGGGGCCCAGATACGCAGTATTTT. Its protein is CASSSLLTSGGPDTQYF.

CDR3 sequence (DNA): TGTGCCAGCAGCTCGGGTAGCGGGGGGGCCATAGAGACCCAGTACTTC. This translates into CASSSGSGGAIETQYF. This rearrangement joins TRBV7-8 to TRBJ2-5; 11 nucleotides match TRBD2. Germline V CDR1 and CDR2: SGHVS, FQNEAQ. J lost 4 bases, V lost 4 bases, and 8 bases had no gene match. CDR3 size: 16 residues.

V is TRBV3-1 (or the pseudogene TRBV3-2) and J is TRBJ1-1, with D unresolved. CDR3 length equals 13 residues. Trimming took 4 bases from V and 5 from J, leaving 11 bases between them. From germline, CDR1 is LGHDT and CDR2 YNNKEL (reference sequence). In DNA, the CDR3 is TGTGCCAGCAGCCCGCGGGTCGAAACTGAAGCTTTCTTT. Translating gives CASSPRVETEAFF.

The genes are TRBV2 and TRBJ1-6, with D possibly TRBD1 on 5 matching bases. The germline V gene encodes CDR1 SNHLY and CDR2 FYNNEI. V was trimmed by 6 bases and J by 7 bases, leaving 19 bases between them. The CDR3 spans 16 residues. As DNA, the CDR3 is TGTGCCAGCAGGGCCTTACAGGCCCGGGGGAATTCACCCCTCCACTTT. Its translation is CASRALQARGNSPLHF.

The rearrangement joins TRBV7-9 to TRBJ2-5; D is possibly TRBD2 (5 bases). The V end was cut by 5 bases, the J end by 2 bases, with 15 bases between. The CDR3 runs 15 residues. In germline, CDR1 is SEHNR, CDR2 FQNEAQ (reference sequence). CDR3 nucleotides: TGTGCCAGCAGCCAAAGTTTCGGGGAACAAGAGACCCAGTACTTC. It translates to CASSQSFGEQETQYF. Using reference TRBV7-9 and TRBJ2-5 for the parts outside the CDR3, the full variable domain is DTGVSQNPRHKITKRGQNVTFRCDPISEHNRLYWYRQTLGQGPEFLTYFQNEAQLEKSRLLSDRFSAERPKGSFSTLEIQRTEQGDSAMYLCASSQSFGEQETQYFGPGTRLLVL.

This rearrangement joins TRBV3-1 (or the pseudogene TRBV3-2) to TRBJ1-2; D remains unclear. The CDR3 contains 13 residues. V was trimmed by 0 bases and J by 6 bases, leaving 8 bases between them. Germline values: CDR1 LGHDT, CDR2 YNNKEL (reference sequence). CDR3 nucleotide sequence: TGTGCCAGCAGCCAAGAAGGTCAGGATGGCTACACCTTC. It is translated as CASSQEGQDGYTF.

The sample holds a few counts of this clone. V and J are TRBV9 and TRBJ2-3, with D maybe TRBD2 (6 bases). The V gene lost 4 bases and the J gene lost 1 base, with 22 bases spanning the gap. The CDR3 extends over 18 amino acids. Germline V gives CDR1 SGDLS, CDR2 YYNGEE. CDR3 sequence: CASSPHPGASAGTDTQYF. The CDR3 DNA is TGTGCCAGCAGCCCTCACCCTGGGGCTAGCGCCGGCACAGATACGCAGTATTTT.

The J gene is TRBJ1-2, the V gene TRBV14, with 8 nucleotides matching TRBD1. This CDR3 contains 17 residues. Germline CDR1 reads SGHDN; CDR2 reads FVKESK. The V segment lost 4 bases and the J segment 5 bases; nucleotides outside the gene matches: 15. DNA for the CDR3: TGTGCCAGCAGCCCGCACAGGGGGACGCCACAACCGTATGGCTACACCTTC. It specifies CASSPHRGTPQPYGYTF.

This chain joins TRBV27 and TRBJ1-5, with D maybe TRBD1 (5 bases). Trimming pared 1 base from V and 2 bases from J, leaving 9 bases between. Germline CDR1 reads MNHEY; CDR2 reads SMNVEV (reference sequence). The CDR3 is 15 amino acids. The CDR3 sequence: CASSLLGQGNQPQHF. The CDR3 bases are TGTGCCAGCAGTTTATTGGGGCAAGGCAATCAGCCCCAGCATTTT.

This clone was counted between two and nine times. The genes are TRBV30 and TRBJ2-7, with TRBD1 identical over 9 bases. V lost 1 base and J lost 6; bases outside the gene matches: 13. This CDR3 region has 16 residues. Germline CDR1 and CDR2: GTSNPN and SVGIG (reference sequence). The CDR3 DNA reads as TGTGCCTGGAGTGAGGGACAGGGAGAGGTCGGGGTCGAGCAGTACTTC. Protein: CAWSEGQGEVGVEQYF.

The chain has TRBV10-3 and TRBJ2-1; the match to TRBD1 covers 8 bases. Germline trimming cut 6 bases from V and 5 bases from J; bases unmatched to any gene: 6. The CDR3 covers 14 residues. The germline CDR1 and CDR2 sequences are ENHRY and SYGVKD. CDR3 in amino acids: CAIRETGEHNEQFF. The CDR3 DNA reads TGTGCCATCAGAGAGACAGGGGAGCACAATGAGCAGTTCTTC.

The CDR3 DNA reads as TGTGCCAGCAGTCCAAGCAGGGGTGAGCAGTTCTTC. Translated, it gives CASSPSRGEQFF. The chain recombines TRBV2 with TRBJ2-1, with a possible D match to TRBD1 (6 bases). The germline V gene has CDR1 SNHLY and CDR2 FYNNEI. The ends were cut back, 5 bases at V and 9 bases at J, with 11 bases in the middle. The CDR3 is 12 residues long.

The chain uses TRBV2 and TRBJ2-3; 8 nucleotides align to TRBD1. Germline CDR1 SNHLY, CDR2 FYNNEI. The CDR3 extends over 14 amino acids. Unmatched junction bases numbered 12, after V lost 10 bases and J lost 6 bases. For the CDR3, the DNA is TGTGCCACCGGCCCGGGACAGGCCATTGATACGCAGTATTTT. Translating gives CATGPGQAIDTQYF.

The J gene is TRBJ2-7, the V gene TRBV19; 8 bases align to TRBD1. Germline V lookup: CDR1 LNHDA, CDR2 SQIVND (reference sequence). V dropped 8 bases and J dropped 7; count of bases not matched to a gene: 10. This CDR3 spans 13 amino acids. CDR3 bases: TGTGCCAGTTGCTACGGACAGGGCCGGGAGCAGTACTTC. Translating it yields CASCYGQGREQYF. Filled out from reference TRBV19 and TRBJ2-7, the complete variable domain reads DGGITQSPKYLFRKEGQNVTLSCEQNLNHDAMYWYRQDPGQGLRLIYYSQIVNDFQKGDIAEGYSVSREKKESFPLTVTSAQKNPTAFYLCASCYGQGREQYFGPGTRLTVT.

This CDR3 is CTTLDLFQETQYF. In DNA form, the CDR3 reads TGCACAACTCTAGACCTATTCCAAGAGACCCAGTACTTC. V is TRBV29-1 and J is TRBJ2-5; D is unclear. Germline V gives CDR1 SQVTM, CDR2 ANQGSEA. This CDR3 spans 13 amino acids. Full variable domain (rest looked up from reference TRBV29-1 and TRBJ2-5): SAVISQKPSRDICQRGTSLTIQCQVDSQVTMMFWYRQQPGQSLTLIATANQGSEATYESGFVIDKFPISRPNLTFSTLTVSNMSPEDSSIYLCTTLDLFQETQYFGPGTRLLVL.

This chain's CDR3 is CASSFETVYEQYV. The DNA for the CDR3 is TGTGCCAGCAGCTTTGAGACAGTCTACGAGCAGTACGTC. The chain links TRBV5-5 to TRBJ2-7; maybe TRBD1 (5 bases). Trimming took off 2 bases at V and 3 bases at J, with 9 bases between the two ends. Germline V gives CDR1 SGHKS, CDR2 YYEKEE (reference sequence). This CDR3 is built from 13 residues.

This clone turned up a few times. The gene calls are TRBV7-6 and TRBJ2-7, with 7 bases matching TRBD1. The germline gives CDR1 SGHVS, CDR2 FNYEAQ. With V trimmed by 2 bases and J by 3 bases, 10 bases remained unmatched. The CDR3 loop spans 16 amino acids. The CDR3 loop is CASSLTRTGLLYEQYF. CDR3 DNA: TGTGCCAGCAGCTTAACTCGGACAGGACTCCTCTACGAGCAGTACTTC.

This chain connects TRBV12-3 or TRBV12-4 to TRBJ2-1, with D possibly TRBD2 on 7 matching bases. V lost 5 bases and J lost 7, with 9 bases in between. There are 12 residues in the CDR3. Here the CDR3 DNA reads TGTGCCAGCAGTAAGGGGGGGAATGAGCAGTTCTTC. Protein product: CASSKGGNEQFF.

The chain carries TRBV4-1 and TRBJ2-7; D perhaps matches TRBD1 (5 bases). Looked up from germline, CDR1 is MGHRA and CDR2 is YSYEKL. Trimming removed 4 bases from V and 0 bases from J, with 19 bases in between. The CDR3 is made up of 17 amino acids. CDR3 sequence (DNA): TGCGCCAGCAGCCCCAAACGTCAGGGTTCTTACTCCTACGAGCAGTACGTC. Its translation: CASSPKRQGSYSYEQYV.

In its sample, this clone was seen a few times. At one boundary the junction diverges from the germline segment, which might be a read error. This sequence joins TRBV7-7 and TRBJ2-1; 11 bases map to TRBD2. Germline V CDR1 and CDR2: SSHAT, FNYEAQ (reference sequence). The CDR3 consists of 16 residues. The CDR3 reads CASSPRTSGSHNEQFF. CDR3 in DNA: TGTGCTAGCAGCCCACGGACTAGCGGGTCACACAATGAGCAGTTCTTC.

The chain employs TRBV2 and TRBJ1-2; tentatively, D is TRBD1 (6 bases). Germline lookup yields CDR1 SNHLY and CDR2 FYNNEI. This CDR3 is built from 13 residues. Trimming stripped 4 bases from V and 4 bases from J, with 10 bases between. The CDR3 spells CASSAEDSYGYTF. The CDR3 coding sequence is TGTGCCAGCAGTGCAGAGGACAGCTATGGCTACACCTTC.

This chain links TRBV6-1 with TRBJ2-7; TRBD2 is a possible D gene (6 bases). CDR1 and CDR2 from the germline V gene are MNHNS and SASEGT. The CDR3 consists of 13 residues. V lost 3 bases and J 5 bases, leaving 11 bases between the germline ends. CDR3 residues: CASSDHPGDEQYF. In nucleotides, the CDR3 is TGTGCCAGCAGTGACCATCCGGGGGACGAGCAGTACTTC.